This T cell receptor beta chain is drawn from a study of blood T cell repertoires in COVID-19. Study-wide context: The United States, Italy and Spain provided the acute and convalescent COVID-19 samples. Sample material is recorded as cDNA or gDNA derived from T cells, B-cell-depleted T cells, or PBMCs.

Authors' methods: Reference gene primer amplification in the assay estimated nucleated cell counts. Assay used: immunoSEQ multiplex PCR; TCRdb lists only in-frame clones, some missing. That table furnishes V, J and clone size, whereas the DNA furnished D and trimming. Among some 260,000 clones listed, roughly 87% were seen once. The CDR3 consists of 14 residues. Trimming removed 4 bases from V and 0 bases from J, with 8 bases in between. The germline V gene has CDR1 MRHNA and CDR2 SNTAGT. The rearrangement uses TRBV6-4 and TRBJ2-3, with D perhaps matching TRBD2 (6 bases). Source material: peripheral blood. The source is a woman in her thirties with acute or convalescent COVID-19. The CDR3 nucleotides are TGTGCCAGCAGTGGCGGGGCAAGCACAGATACGCAGTATTTT. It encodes CASSGGASTDTQYF.